This TCR beta chain was sequenced for a study of neurological immune-mediated disorders. TCRdb re-derived calls from the 5' RACE reads in MiXCR, one entry per CDR3 protein. This repertoire shows under 75,000 distinct CDR3 sequences, approximately 5.1% found once; its top ten account for roughly 5.7%. This clonotype was counted many times. Unsorted libraries were derived from 2 million PBMCs stored at -80 C. Germline loops: CDR1 SEHNR, CDR2 FQNEAQ (reference sequence). V was cut by 7 bases and J by 0 bases, with 13 bases left in between. There are 14 residues in the CDR3. This sequence joins TRBV7-9 and TRBJ2-7, with a possible D match to TRBD2 (6 bases). The source of this sequence is a human donor with multiple sclerosis. The donor label of this sample is uncertain. Sequenced material: PBMCs. CDR3 sequence reads: CASIDRGISYEQYF. In nucleotides, the CDR3 is TGTGCCAGCATCGATCGGGGGATCTCCTACGAGCAGTACTTC.